The following is a T cell receptor (beta chain) sequence with its context. Its target is not known. The CDR3 is 16 residues long. The V gene end was trimmed by 0 bases and the J gene end by 2 bases; junction bases not matched to a gene: 4. Looked up from germline, CDR1 is SGHTA and CDR2 is FQGNSA. The entry originates in a study of OX40 agonist ivuxolimab in advanced cancers. For the study at large: Patients' therapy was ivuxolimab, an antibody that acts as an agonist of OX40 (CD134). Study-level points and caveats: The antigen specificity of the peripheral T cells (those that were expanded) was not determined.

Data came from immunoSEQ multiplex PCR; TCRdb stores just in-frame clones and leaves some out. The sample has roughly 93,000 clones; 91% are singletons. The chain is built from TRBV7-2 and TRBJ1-2; 9 bases align to TRBD1. This sequence was found in an adult with an advanced solid tumor such as melanoma, head and neck, liver or kidney cancer. Sequenced material: CD4+ or CD8+ T cells sorted from blood, taken in a trial of the OX40 agonist ivuxolimab. DNA for the CDR3: TGTGCCAGCAGCTTAGCTCAGACAGGGGGGAACTATGGCTACACCTTC. Translated: CASSLAQTGGNYGYTF.